This TCR beta chain derives from a study of monozygotic twins with inflammatory bowel disease. CDR1 is MNHEY and CDR2 is SMNVEV in the germline V gene (reference sequence). CDR3 length: 14 amino acids. TCRdb re-called the 5' RACE reads; every CDR3 protein appears as one record, without DNA. The listing contains approximately 210,000 distinct CDR3 sequences. Sequenced sample: blood. The TCR comes from a human donor with ulcerative colitis or Crohn's disease, or a healthy co-twin of an affected twin (not recorded which). The chain carries TRBV27 and TRBJ2-1; TCRdb's D call of TRBD1 is untestable without DNA. CDR3 region: CASSPWDGVNEQFF.